The sample holds one count of the clone carrying this T cell receptor beta chain. The sample is drawn from a study of blood T cell repertoires in COVID-19. Study-level information: COVID-19 samples from acute and convalescent phases originated in the United States, Italy and Spain.

The CDR3 has 14 amino acids. V lost 2 bases to trimming and J lost 6 bases, with 14 bases between them. Looked up from germline, CDR1 is MGHRA and CDR2 is YSYEKL. Clones were sequenced by immunoSEQ multiplex PCR, and TCRdb holds only the in-frame ones, with some missing. Of roughly 290,000 clones in the sample, approximately 84% were seen once. The rearrangement joins TRBV4-1 to TRBJ2-7; a possible D gene is TRBD1 (6 bases). Sequencing input: peripheral blood. This receptor was taken from a woman in her 30s who had recovered from COVID-19. DNA of the CDR3: TGCGCCAGCAGCCAATCGGCAGGGGCGAGCGAGCAGTACTTC. It yields the protein CASSQSAGASEQYF.